This TCR beta chain appears in the sequencing data of a study of T-cell memory formation after mild COVID-19. The wider study: Among the donors, TCR clusters were largely specific to each donor.

Losses at the gene ends were 2 bases for V and 7 bases for J; bases not matched to a gene: 3. CDR1 and CDR2 from the germline V gene are SGDLS and YYNGEE. The CDR3 spans 13 residues. MiXCR, run by TCRdb on the 5' RACE reads, gives a single entry per CDR3 protein. The sample contains a few hundred thousand distinct CDR3 sequences, roughly 21% of which appear only once. As concerns this clonotype: Its antigen is unknown.

Study results and caveats: Clones that contracted clustered mainly in CM and EM if CD4+ and in EMRA if CD8+.

The sample was PBMCs or a T cell subset sorted from them (not recorded which). The chain joins TRBV9 to TRBJ1-2; TRBD1 aligns across 9 bases. This clonotype was sampled from an adult woman who had mild COVID-19 (a few samples of this study predate the infection). Cell type and time point are not known. The CDR3 sequence: CASSVGTGFGYTF. CDR3 nucleotide sequence: TGTGCCAGCAGCGTGGGGACAGGGTTTGGCTACACCTTC.